This T cell receptor (beta chain) derives from a study of shared clonotypes between healthy human individuals. An even split of each subset's genomic DNA across several immunoSEQ plates was performed. Study processing details: Junction-only immunoSEQ data arrived without quality scores, meaning filtering differed. Measured with immunoSEQ multiplex PCR; TCRdb has only the in-frame clones, and not every one. Clonal size and the V and J genes are those of that table, whereas D and trimming came from the DNA. The sample has around 530,000 clones, around 78% seen once. The CDR3 is made up of 19 amino acids.

This receptor was taken from a woman aged 40 to 50 in good health. Some clones in this sample may be carry-over from other donors' samples. What was sequenced was PBMCs. The rearrangement joins TRBV21-1 to TRBJ2-7; the table's D call, TRBD2, was not checked against the DNA. TRBV21-1 is flagged as a pseudogene. CDR3 nucleotides: TGTGCCAGGTGGACTAGCGGGAGCGCTCGCCCAGATAGTGTCTACGAGCAGTACTTC. Amino acid sequence: CARWTSGSARPDSVYEQYF.